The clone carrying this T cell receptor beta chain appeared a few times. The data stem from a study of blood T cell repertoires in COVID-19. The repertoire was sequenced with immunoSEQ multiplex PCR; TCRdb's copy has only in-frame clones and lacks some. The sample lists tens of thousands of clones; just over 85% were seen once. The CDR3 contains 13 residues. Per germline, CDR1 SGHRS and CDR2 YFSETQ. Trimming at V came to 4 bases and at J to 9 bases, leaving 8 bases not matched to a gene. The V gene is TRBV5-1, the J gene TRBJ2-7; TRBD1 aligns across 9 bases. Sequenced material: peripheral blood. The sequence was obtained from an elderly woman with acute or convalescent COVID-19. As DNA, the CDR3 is TGCGCCAGCAGCCCGGGACAGGGTCGGTCGCAGTACTTC. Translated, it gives CASSPGQGRSQYF.